A single sample is the source of the 11 T cell receptor beta chains below, sequenced in a study of cytomegalovirus exposure and HLA in healthy donors. The PCR ran on 60 Vbeta and 13 Jbeta primers. The table came from immunoSEQ multiplex PCR; TCRdb's copy has only in-frame clones and leaves some out. The table includes 150,000 to 200,000 clones, around 80% detected once. The sequenced sample consisted of PBMCs. The origin of the receptors is a man aged 18 to 35 in good health and CMV-seronegative.

This chain links TRBV2 with TRBJ2-7, with 13 bases identical to TRBD2. Germline assignment: CDR1 SNHLY and CDR2 FYNNEI. CDR3 length equals 15 residues. With V trimmed by 7 bases and J by 2 bases, 5 bases remained unmatched. CDR3: CASTKLAGGPYEQYF. The CDR3 coding sequence is TGTGCCAGCACCAAACTAGCGGGAGGGCCCTACGAGCAGTACTTC.

V gene TRBV6-4 combines with J gene TRBJ1-6, with 8 bases matching TRBD1. Unmatched junction bases numbered 4, after V lost 5 bases and J lost 10 bases. The CDR3 runs 13 residues. CDR1 and CDR2 (germline): MRHNA, SNTAGT. The CDR3 is CASSQDRASPLHF. DNA of the CDR3: TGTGCCAGCAGTCAGGACAGGGCCTCACCCCTCCACTTT.

This clone is a singleton in its sample. The rearrangement uses TRBV28 and TRBJ1-5, with 7 bases lining up with TRBD1. The CDR3 length is 15 residues. Germline CDR1 and CDR2: MDHEN and SYDVKM. Trimming cost V 6 bases and J 3 bases; bases outside gene matches: 8. CDR3 nucleotide sequence: TGTGCCAGCAGCCCGACAGGGAATTACAATCAGCCCCAGCATTTT. Its protein product is CASSPTGNYNQPQHF.

This chain uses TRBV2 with TRBJ2-5; perhaps TRBD2 as D (5 bases). The J call is in doubt because the DNA end fits TRBJ2-7 better. Germline loops: CDR1 SNHLY, CDR2 FYNNEI. CDR3 length: 13 amino acids. The CDR3 DNA follows: TGTGCCAGCGGGGTGAGGGAGCAATACGAGCAGTACTTC. Residues: CASGVREQYEQYF.

The chain is built from TRBV30 and TRBJ2-4, with D perhaps matching TRBD2 (6 bases). Per the germline V gene, CDR1 is GTSNPN and CDR2 is SVGIG (reference sequence). The length of the CDR3 is 14 residues. V gave up 0 bases and J gave up 3 bases, with 9 bases separating them. The CDR3 DNA sequence: TGTGCCTGGAGTGTAGTGGGGGGCAAAAACATTCAGTACTTC. Residues: CAWSVVGGKNIQYF. Using reference TRBV30 and TRBJ2-4 for the parts outside the CDR3, the full variable domain is SQTIHQWPATLVQPVGSPLSLECTVEGTSNPNLYWYRQAAGRGLQLLFYSVGIGQISSEVPQNLSASRPQDRQFILSSKKLLLSDSGFYLCAWSVVGGKNIQYFGAGTRLSVL.

This chain connects TRBV7-3 to TRBJ2-7; 12 bases line up with TRBD2. With 2 bases clipped from V and 2 bases from J, the junction kept 10 bases outside the gene matches. Germline V gives CDR1 SGHTA, CDR2 FQGTGA. The CDR3 length is 18 residues. CDR3 region: CASSLLWLAGGNPYEQYF. CDR3 nucleotides: TGTGCCAGCAGCTTACTCTGGCTAGCGGGGGGGAACCCCTACGAGCAGTACTTC.

The rearrangement links TRBV7-9 to TRBJ2-5; D remains ambiguous. CDR3 length equals 14 residues. Per germline, CDR1 SEHNR and CDR2 FQNEAQ (reference sequence). Trimming removed 4 bases at V and 1 base at J, with 10 bases between. In DNA form, the CDR3 reads TGTGCCAGCAGCTCTCTCCAGTCCCAAGAGACCCAGTACTTC. This translates into CASSSLQSQETQYF. Combining the CDR3 with reference TRBV7-9 and TRBJ2-5 gives the whole variable domain DTGVSQNPRHKITKRGQNVTFRCDPISEHNRLYWYRQTLGQGPEFLTYFQNEAQLEKSRLLSDRFSAERPKGSFSTLEIQRTEQGDSAMYLCASSSLQSQETQYFGPGTRLLVL.

The gene calls are TRBV30 and TRBJ2-1, with 9 bases aligning to TRBD2. Losses at the gene ends were 2 bases for V and 14 bases for J; bases not matched to a gene: 10. The CDR3 sequence is 13 residues long. Per germline, CDR1 GTSNPN and CDR2 SVGIG (reference sequence). The CDR3 loop reads CAWSQTGGRAEFF. CDR3 DNA sequence: TGTGCCTGGAGTCAGACTGGCGGGAGGGCCGAGTTCTTC.

This clone has only a few counts. The chain is built from TRBV27 and TRBJ1-4; D may be TRBD1 (5 bases). Per the germline V gene, CDR1 is MNHEY and CDR2 is SMNVEV (reference sequence). V was cut by 2 bases and J by 8 bases, with 9 bases left in between. The CDR3 covers 13 residues. The CDR3 loop is CASSLQGREKLFF. In DNA form, the CDR3 reads TGTGCCAGCAGTTTACAGGGTAGAGAAAAACTGTTTTTT.

To note about this clone: At one end, the junction sequence differs from germline, possibly due to a read error. The gene calls are TRBV30 and TRBJ2-7, with TRBD1 identical over 9 bases. Germline values: CDR1 GTSNPN, CDR2 SVGIG (reference sequence). The CDR3 length is 13 residues. This CDR3 reads CAWRLQGAYEQHF. CDR3 sequence (DNA): TGTGCCTGGAGACTACAGGGGGCCTACGAGCAGCACTTC.

The V and J genes are TRBV18 and TRBJ2-7, with 9 bases fitting TRBD1. CDR3 length: 15 residues. V shed 3 bases, J shed 6 bases, and the junction held 9 bases outside the gene matches. Germline CDR1 is KGHSH and CDR2 is LQKENI. For the CDR3, the DNA is TGTGCCAGCTCACCTCAGGGACAGGGAGCCCGCGAGCAGTACTTC. Its protein is CASSPQGQGAREQYF.